These 8 T cell receptor beta chains came from one sample sequenced in a study of blood T cell repertoires in COVID-19. TCRdb's table, derived via immunoSEQ multiplex PCR, lists solely in-frame clones and lacks some. The sample shows approximately 130,000 clones, approximately 71% of them seen only once. Sequenced material: peripheral blood. Source of these receptors: a human donor in a cohort sampled during active COVID-19.

V and J are TRBV6-4 and TRBJ1-1; D is undetermined. The CDR3 has 12 amino acids. Trimming shortened V by 2 bases and J by 4 bases, and 5 bases separated the two germline ends. Germline V lookup: CDR1 MRHNA, CDR2 SNTAGT. The CDR3 DNA is TGTGCCAGCAGTGACGAGGGCACTGAAGCTTTCTTT. It specifies CASSDEGTEAFF.

In its sample, this clone was seen a few times. This chain links TRBV24-1 with TRBJ2-7; possible D gene TRBD1, 5 bases. The CDR3 has 12 residues. V was clipped by 9 bases and J by 0 bases, with 8 bases between them. Germline lookup yields CDR1 KGHDR and CDR2 SFDVKD. The CDR3 protein is CATAGSSYEQYF. CDR3 DNA sequence: TGTGCCACCGCAGGGTCCTCCTACGAGCAGTACTTC.

The chain employs TRBV30 and TRBJ1-2, with D tentatively TRBD1 (6 bases). This CDR3 contains 14 residues. V was shortened by 0 bases and J by 3 bases, with 11 bases between the two germline ends. CDR1 is GTSNPN, CDR2 SVGIG, per germline (reference sequence). CDR3 residues: CAWSVGQTYYGYTF. CDR3 coding DNA: TGTGCCTGGAGTGTAGGACAGACTTACTATGGCTACACCTTC. Full variable domain (missing parts from reference TRBV30 and TRBJ1-2): SQTIHQWPATLVQPVGSPLSLECTVEGTSNPNLYWYRQAAGRGLQLLFYSVGIGQISSEVPQNLSASRPQDRQFILSSKKLLLSDSGFYLCAWSVGQTYYGYTFGSGTRLTVV.

The chain combines TRBV6-6 with TRBJ1-6, with D tentatively TRBD1 (6 bases). Germline CDR1 and CDR2: MNHNY and SVGAGI (reference sequence). The V and J ends lost 4 bases and 4 bases respectively, with 14 bases between them. This CDR3 is 16 amino acids long. In DNA form, the CDR3 reads TGTGCCAGCAGTTTCTGGACAGAATTTTATAATTCACCCCTCCACTTT. This sequence encodes CASSFWTEFYNSPLHF.

CDR3 DNA: TGTGCCAGCAGCCTTAGCGGGGGGGCCTACGAGCAGTACTTC. Translated, it gives CASSLSGGAYEQYF. The chain has TRBV7-9 and TRBJ2-7; TRBD2 aligns across 11 bases. Germline V gives CDR1 SEHNR, CDR2 FQNEAQ (reference sequence). The CDR3 is made up of 14 amino acids. V was pared by 5 bases and J by 2 bases, with 2 bases of the junction left unmatched.

This sequence joins TRBV6-6 and TRBJ1-2; 7 bases line up with TRBD1. This CDR3 is built from 15 residues. J gave up 5 bases and V 4 bases, and 10 bases lay outside the gene matches. Germline V CDR1 and CDR2: MNHNY, SVGAGI (reference sequence). This CDR3 reads CASSSLARGQYGYTF. For the CDR3, the DNA is TGTGCCAGCAGTTCCCTGGCGAGGGGGCAATATGGCTACACCTTC.

The chain couples TRBV9 to TRBJ1-4; weak D call: TRBD1 (6 bases). Trimming removed 4 bases from V and 8 bases from J, with 12 bases in between. The germline gives CDR1 SGDLS, CDR2 YYNGEE. This CDR3 has 13 amino acids. The CDR3 DNA is TGTGCCAGCAGCCCCGGTAGGGGGGAAAAACTGTTTTTT. This codes for CASSPGRGEKLFF.

The CDR3 coding sequence is TGTGCCAGCAGCGTAGGGGAGAGGCAGTTCACCTACGAGCAGTACTTC. Encoded protein: CASSVGERQFTYEQYF. The genes are TRBV9 and TRBJ2-7, with D maybe TRBD2 (5 bases). Germline-derived CDR1 and CDR2 are SGDLS and YYNGEE. This CDR3 comprises 16 residues. Trimming removed 0 bases at V and 2 bases at J, with 15 bases between.